This TCR beta chain was obtained from a study of T cell responses to AZD1222 COVID-19 vaccine. General study findings and limits: Females made up more of the donors, who were largely white British, and clonal diversity may have come out too low. Regions 160-218 and 743-854 held dominance among vaccine-associated CD4 TCRs, which spanned spike.

Method: immunoSEQ multiplex PCR; TCRdb's copy keeps in-frame clones and lacks some. The sample gives tens of thousands of clones, around nine tenths of which show up once; 4.5% to 5.5% is in the top ten. Concerning this clone: As yet, its antigen is unknown.

This CDR3 has 13 amino acids. V lost 6 bases and J lost 5, with 13 bases in between. The chain is built from TRBV12-3 or TRBV12-4 and TRBJ1-1, with D possibly being TRBD1 (5 bases). This clonotype originated in an adult in good health. The starting material was peripheral blood, obtained on day 0 of MenACWY control vaccination. CDR3 sequence: CASSPRGGTEAFF. The CDR3 DNA is TGTGCCAGCAGCCCTCGTGGGGGGACTGAAGCTTTCTTT.